This T cell receptor beta chain was sequenced for a study of blood T cell repertoires in COVID-19. TCRdb's table, derived via immunoSEQ multiplex PCR, lists solely in-frame clones and lacks some. Altogether a few hundred thousand clones are present, more than 75% being singletons, with the ten largest covering about 1.7%. Germline values: CDR1 SGHTA, CDR2 FQGTGA. V trimming: 6 bases; J trimming: 4 bases; junction bases outside the gene matches: 12. This CDR3 comprises 16 residues. The chain carries TRBV7-3 and TRBJ2-7; TRBD1 aligns across 10 bases. The specimen sequenced was peripheral blood. The TCR was taken from a woman aged 45-65 years with acute or convalescent COVID-19. Here the CDR3 reads CASSLTGTGVRYEQYF. CDR3 nucleotides: TGTGCCAGCAGTCTGACCGGGACAGGGGTTAGATACGAGCAGTACTTC. Full variable domain (rest looked up from reference TRBV7-3 and TRBJ2-7): GAGVSQTPSNKVTEKGKYVELRCDPISGHTALYWYRQSLGQGPEFLIYFQGTGAADDSGLPNDRFFAVRPEGSVSTLKIQRTERGDSAVYLCASSLTGTGVRYEQYFGPGTRLTVT.